The clone carrying this T cell receptor (beta chain) was detected ten times or more. MiXCR re-clonotyped the PCR reads for TCRdb. Of about 30,000 clones in the sample, 20% to 25% were seen once. Prior to thyroid surgery, none of the patients had received any treatment. These data originate in a study of metastatic and nonmetastatic thyroid tumors. Germline V CDR1 and CDR2: SGHAT, FQNNGV. The ends were cut back, 2 bases at V and 2 bases at J, with 9 bases in the middle. The CDR3 extends over 14 amino acids. The sequenced sample was blood. The origin of this receptor is a female donor with papillary thyroid cancer or a benign thyroid nodule (not recorded which). Some clones in this sample may be carry-over from other donors' samples. The chain recombines TRBV11-2 with TRBJ2-5, with D hard to call. CDR3 nucleotide sequence: TGTGCCAGCAGCTTACGGCGGAATCAAGAGACCCAGTACTTC. This translates into CASSLRRNQETQYF.